This entry lists 22 T cell receptor beta chains sequenced from one sample in a study of siplizumab effects on memory and regulatory T cells (dated by TCRdb to 2018 to 2020). Library preparation was by the immunoSEQ multiplex PCR assay. Entries here come from immuneACCESS through TCRdb and include only in-frame sequences with V and J called. Some clones fail to appear in such tables; in the studies checked, an unresolved V gene covers under half of the shortfall, and the cause of the remainder is unknown. Within this sample are about 100,000 clones, with around 90% of them counted one time only. Together, the top ten hold 0.14% to 0.15% of the sample. The sequenced material came from CD4+ T cells sorted from blood. Receptors originate from a human donor in good health.

The chain joins TRBV27 to TRBJ1-2; 8 nucleotides line up with TRBD1. V gave up 6 bases and J gave up 8 bases; unmatched junction bases: 8. Germline-derived CDR1 and CDR2 are MNHEY and SMNVEV (reference sequence). The length of the CDR3 is 13 residues. In DNA, the CDR3 is TGTGCCAGCAGAGCAGGGGGCGCGAGGGGCTACACCTTC. Translation gives CASRAGGARGYTF.

V usage is TRBV5-6 and J usage is TRBJ1-1; no reliable D call. From germline, CDR1 is SGHDT and CDR2 YYEEEE. V lost 3 bases and J 6 bases, leaving 9 bases between the germline ends. The CDR3 consists of 12 residues. The CDR3 sequence: CASSSPGSEAFF. The CDR3 DNA follows: TGTGCCAGCAGCTCGCCGGGGTCTGAAGCTTTCTTT.

The chain couples TRBV7-3 to TRBJ2-2, with a possible D match to TRBD1 (6 bases). Trimming cost V 1 base and J 0 bases, with 24 bases left between them. Germline V CDR1 and CDR2: SGHTA, FQGTGA. The CDR3 totals 21 residues. The CDR3 DNA reads as TGTGCCAGCAGCTTAATGGTCCCGGTGGTTAGACAGGCCCCGAACACCGGGGAGCTGTTTTTT. Amino acids: CASSLMVPVVRQAPNTGELFF.

The chain has TRBV6-4 and TRBJ1-2; a weak D match, TRBD1 (5 bases). The germline V gene has CDR1 MRHNA and CDR2 SNTAGT. The CDR3 totals 15 residues. V dropped 6 bases and J dropped 4 bases, with 18 bases sitting between them. CDR3 bases: TGTGCCAGCAGCCCCGGGACGTCGGCCCCCTATGGCTACACCTTC. As protein: CASSPGTSAPYGYTF.

This rearrangement joins TRBV6-1 to TRBJ1-3; D is ambiguous. Trimming cost V 7 bases and J 0 bases, with 13 bases left between them. Per germline, CDR1 MNHNS and CDR2 SASEGT. The CDR3 covers 15 residues. The CDR3 DNA reads as TGTGCCAGCAAGGACGTAGGTAGCTCTGGAAACACCATATATTTT. It encodes CASKDVGSSGNTIYF.

The V and J genes are TRBV28 and TRBJ1-6; the match to TRBD1 covers 7 bases. This CDR3 comprises 16 residues. The trim removed 5 bases at V and 6 bases at J, leaving 10 bases unmatched. The germline V gene has CDR1 MDHEN and CDR2 SYDVKM. The DNA of the CDR3 is TGTGCCAGCAGTGTGGGGGGGGGACAGACTAATTCACCCCTCCACTTT. Residues: CASSVGGGQTNSPLHF.

J is TRBJ1-1 and V is TRBV12-2; the tabulated D call, TRBD1, remains unverified against the DNA. TRBV12-2 is flagged as a pseudogene. The CDR3 runs 14 residues. CDR3 amino acids: CASRSPPGTGEAFF. The CDR3 region has the DNA TGTGCAAGTCGCTCACCCCCGGGGACAGGTGAAGCTTTCTTT.

The chain carries TRBV18 and TRBJ1-2; D not certain. V was clipped by 0 bases and J by 3 bases, with 14 bases between them. In germline, CDR1 is KGHSH, CDR2 LQKENI. This CDR3 is built from 16 residues. CDR3 loop: CASSPPKLGEHYGYTF. CDR3 DNA: TGTGCCAGCTCACCACCGAAACTGGGAGAACACTATGGCTACACCTTC.

The rearrangement joins TRBV6-5 to TRBJ2-7; D uncertain. The CDR3 is 13 amino acids. Trimming took off 6 bases at V and 7 bases at J, with 16 bases between the two ends. Germline CDR1 is MNHEY and CDR2 is SVGAGI. The DNA for the CDR3 is TGTGCCAGCAGCCACCCCCCTTTGGGGGAGCAGTACTTC. It codes for CASSHPPLGEQYF.

This chain joins TRBV5-4 and TRBJ2-3; 8 nucleotides match TRBD1. Germline CDR1 and CDR2: SGHNT and YYREEE (reference sequence). The CDR3 runs 16 residues. V gave up 0 bases and J gave up 5 bases; unmatched junction bases: 8. The CDR3 DNA follows: TGTGCCAGCAGCTTGGCCCCCGGGACAGGATTAGATACGCAGTATTTT. It translates to CASSLAPGTGLDTQYF.

V is TRBV25-1 and J is TRBJ1-6; possible D gene TRBD1, 6 bases. The germline gives CDR1 MGHDK, CDR2 SYGVNS. This CDR3 is 17 amino acids long. V lost 2 bases, J lost 1 base, and 12 bases lay in between. For the CDR3, the DNA is TGTGCCAGCAGTGAAGCAGGGACATGGTCCTATAATTCACCCCTCCACTTT. Protein sequence: CASSEAGTWSYNSPLHF. Combining the CDR3 with reference TRBV25-1 and TRBJ1-6 gives the whole variable domain EADIYQTPRYLVIGTGKKITLECSQTMGHDKMYWYQQDPGMELHLIHYSYGVNSTEKGDLSSESTVSRIRTEHFPLTLESARPSHTSQYLCASSEAGTWSYNSPLHFGNGTRLTVT.

This rearrangement joins TRBV5-6 to TRBJ2-7; D might be TRBD1 (6 bases). The CDR3 sequence is 13 residues long. Trimming left V 4 bases short and J 0 bases short, with 8 bases between. The germline V gene encodes CDR1 SGHDT and CDR2 YYEEEE. CDR3 in amino acids: CASSRTDSYEQYF. Here the CDR3 DNA reads TGTGCCAGCAGCCGGACAGACTCCTACGAGCAGTACTTC.

This rearrangement joins TRBV18 to TRBJ1-6; tentative D call: TRBD1 (5 bases). Germline V gene lookup returns CDR1 KGHSH and CDR2 LQKENI. V lost 5 bases to trimming and J lost 6 bases, with 17 bases between them. The CDR3 sequence is 16 residues long. The CDR3 spells CASSALAGRGNSPLHF. The CDR3 DNA follows: TGTGCCAGCTCAGCACTCGCAGGGAGGGGTAATTCACCCCTCCACTTT.

Remarks on this clone: Germline is not matched at one junction end, which may reflect a read error. CDR3 region: CASRTGTVQF. The CDR3, as DNA: TGTGCCAGCAGAACCGGGACGGTTCAGTTC. The V gene is TRBV6-6, the J gene TRBJ2-7; D possibly matches TRBD1 or TRBD2 (5 bases each). Germline values: CDR1 MNHNY, CDR2 SVGAGI (reference sequence). The CDR3 is 10 residues long.

The chain is built from TRBV6-5 and TRBJ1-1, with TRBD1 matching over 9 bases. V lost 5 bases and J lost 2; bases outside the gene matches: 6. Germline V CDR1 and CDR2: MNHEY, SVGAGI. This CDR3 has 15 amino acids. The DNA for the CDR3 is TGTGCCAGCAGTACAGGGACAGGGACCAACACTGAAGCTTTCTTT. Translating gives CASSTGTGTNTEAFF.

The chain is built from TRBV2 and TRBJ1-1; D not resolved. V lost 1 base and J lost 8, with 14 bases in between. Germline V gives CDR1 SNHLY, CDR2 FYNNEI. This CDR3 contains 14 residues. CDR3 amino acids: CASSEEGGQREAFF. For the CDR3, the DNA is TGTGCCAGCAGTGAAGAGGGCGGGCAGAGAGAAGCTTTCTTT.

CDR3: CASSPGGSGGAYRETQYF. CDR3 nucleotides: TGTGCCAGCAGCCCGGGCGGGTCAGGGGGCGCGTATCGAGAGACCCAGTACTTC. The chain combines TRBV9 with TRBJ2-5; 8 nucleotides match TRBD1. This CDR3 has 18 residues. CDR1 is SGDLS, CDR2 YYNGEE, per germline. After removal of 4 bases from V and 4 bases from J, the junction contained 18 bases not matched to a gene.

The chain links TRBV7-2 to TRBJ1-5, with D unresolved. The CDR3 contains 14 residues. Trimming removed 1 base at V and 4 bases at J, with 8 bases between. The germline gives CDR1 SGHTA, CDR2 FQGNSA. The CDR3 loop reads CASSLVGGNQPQHF. CDR3 bases: TGTGCCAGCAGCTTAGTCGGTGGAAATCAGCCCCAGCATTTT.

This chain joins TRBV6-5 and TRBJ2-2; 8 positions match TRBD2. Germline CDR1 reads MNHEY; CDR2 reads SVGAGI. The CDR3 is made up of 16 amino acids. V gave up 1 base and J gave up 2 bases; unmatched junction bases: 3. CDR3 protein: CASSYYSGDNTGELFF. The CDR3 bases are TGTGCCAGCAGTTACTATAGCGGGGACAACACCGGGGAGCTGTTTTTT.

This clone occurred a few times. The chain employs TRBV9 and TRBJ1-2; D is undetermined. The V gene lost 0 bases and the J gene lost 8 bases, with 14 bases spanning the gap. This CDR3 spans 14 amino acids. From germline, CDR1 is SGDLS and CDR2 YYNGEE. The CDR3 bases are TGTGCCAGCAGCGTAGATACCTCCTTGTTGGGCTACACCTTC. Translation: CASSVDTSLLGYTF.

This chain joins TRBV30 and TRBJ2-5; TRBD2 matches 7 bases. Matching the DNA end better, TRBJ2-7 makes the J call doubtful. CDR3 length: 14 residues. Germline loops: CDR1 GTSNPN, CDR2 SVGIG (reference sequence). The CDR3 coding sequence is TGTGCCTGGAGCGTAGACGGGAGGTCCTACGAGCAGTACTTC. Translation gives CAWSVDGRSYEQYF.

This sequence joins TRBV11-1 and TRBJ2-1, with 13 bases matching TRBD2. This CDR3 spans 16 amino acids. The trim removed 5 bases at V and 4 bases at J, leaving 5 bases unmatched. Germline loops: CDR1 SGHAT, CDR2 FQDESV (reference sequence). Here the CDR3 reads CASSLSTSGGYNEQFF. CDR3 DNA: TGTGCCAGCAGCCTTTCGACTAGCGGGGGGTACAATGAGCAGTTCTTC.